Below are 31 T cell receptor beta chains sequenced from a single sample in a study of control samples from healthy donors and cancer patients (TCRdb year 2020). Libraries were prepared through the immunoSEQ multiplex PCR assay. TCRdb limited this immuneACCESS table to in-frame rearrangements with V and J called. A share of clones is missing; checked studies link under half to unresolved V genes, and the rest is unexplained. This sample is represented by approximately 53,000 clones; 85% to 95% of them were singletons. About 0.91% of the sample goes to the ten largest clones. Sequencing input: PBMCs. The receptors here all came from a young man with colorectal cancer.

CDR3 coding DNA: TGTGCCAGCAGTTTACGGACAGGGAATGAAGCTTTCTTT. Encoded protein: CASSLRTGNEAFF. This chain links TRBV12-3 or TRBV12-4 with TRBJ1-1; 8 bases are a match to TRBD1. V was pared by 2 bases and J by 7 bases, with 3 bases of the junction left unmatched. This CDR3 is built from 13 residues.

The CDR3 protein is CASSLPGAEAFF. The CDR3 DNA follows: TGCGCCAGCAGCTTGCCTGGGGCTGAAGCTTTCTTT. The rearrangement links TRBV5-1 to TRBJ1-1; D is undetermined. The ends were cut back, 1 base at V and 6 bases at J, with 7 bases in the middle. Germline loops: CDR1 SGHRS, CDR2 YFSETQ. CDR3 size: 12 residues.

CDR3 in DNA: TGTGCCAGCAGCACCCGACAGGTAGCCTACGAGCAGTACTTC. Amino acid sequence: CASSTRQVAYEQYF. The chain couples TRBV13 to TRBJ2-7; a possible D gene is TRBD1 (6 bases). The germline V gene has CDR1 PRHDT and CDR2 FYEKMQ (reference sequence). V was cut by 5 bases and J by 2 bases, with 13 bases left in between. This CDR3 is built from 14 residues. Supplemented by reference TRBV13 and TRBJ2-7, the full variable domain reads AAGVIQSPRHLIKEKRETATLKCYPIPRHDTVYWYQQGPGQDPQFLISFYEKMQSDKGSIPDRFSAQQFSDYHSELNMSSLELGDSALYFCASSTRQVAYEQYFGPGTRLTVT.

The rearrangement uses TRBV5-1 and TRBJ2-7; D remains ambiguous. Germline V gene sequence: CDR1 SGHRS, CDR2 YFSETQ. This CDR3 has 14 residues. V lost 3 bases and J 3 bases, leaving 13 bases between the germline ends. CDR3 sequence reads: CASSSNTNSYEQYF. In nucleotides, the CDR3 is TGCGCCAGCAGCTCTAATACCAACAGCTACGAGCAGTACTTC.

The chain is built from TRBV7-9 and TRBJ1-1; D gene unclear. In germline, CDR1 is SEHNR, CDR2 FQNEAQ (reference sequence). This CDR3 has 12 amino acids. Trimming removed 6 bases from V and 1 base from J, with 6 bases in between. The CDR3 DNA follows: TGTGCCAGCAGTTCGGAGAACACTGAAGCTTTCTTT. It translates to CASSSENTEAFF.

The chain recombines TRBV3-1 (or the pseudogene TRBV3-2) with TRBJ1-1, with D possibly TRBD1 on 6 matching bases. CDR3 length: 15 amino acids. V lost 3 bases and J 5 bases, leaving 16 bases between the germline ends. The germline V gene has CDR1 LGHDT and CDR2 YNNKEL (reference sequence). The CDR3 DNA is TGTGCCAGCAGCCACTCAGGGGAGGGAGGAACTGAAGCTTTCTTT. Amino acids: CASSHSGEGGTEAFF.

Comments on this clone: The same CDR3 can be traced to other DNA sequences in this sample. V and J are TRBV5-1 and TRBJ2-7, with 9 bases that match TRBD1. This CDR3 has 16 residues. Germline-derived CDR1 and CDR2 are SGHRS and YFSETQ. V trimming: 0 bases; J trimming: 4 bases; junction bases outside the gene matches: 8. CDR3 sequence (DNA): TGCGCCAGCAGCTTGGGGGGACCGGGACAGGGATACGAGCAGTACTTC. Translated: CASSLGGPGQGYEQYF. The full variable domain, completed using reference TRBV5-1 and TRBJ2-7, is KAGVTQTPRYLIKTRGQQVTLSCSPISGHRSVSWYQQTPGQGLQFLFEYFSETQRNKGNFPGRFSGRQFSNSRSEMNVSTLELGDSALYLCASSLGGPGQGYEQYFGPGTRLTVT.

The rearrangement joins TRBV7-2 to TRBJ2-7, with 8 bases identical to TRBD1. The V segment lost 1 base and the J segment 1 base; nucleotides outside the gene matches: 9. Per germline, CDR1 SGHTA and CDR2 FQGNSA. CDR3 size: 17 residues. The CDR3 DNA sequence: TGTGCCAGCAGCTTAGTTAGATCTCGACAGGGGTCCTACGAGCAGTACTTC. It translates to CASSLVRSRQGSYEQYF.

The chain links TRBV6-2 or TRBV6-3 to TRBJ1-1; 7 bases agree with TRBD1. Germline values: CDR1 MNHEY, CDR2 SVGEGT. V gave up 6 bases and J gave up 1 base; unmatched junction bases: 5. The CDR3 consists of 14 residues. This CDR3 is CASSQQGTNTEAFF. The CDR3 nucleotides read TGTGCCAGCAGCCAACAGGGGACGAACACTGAAGCTTTCTTT.

The CDR3 here is CASMGQGAYNEQFF. The CDR3, as DNA: TGTGCCAGCATGGGACAGGGGGCCTACAATGAGCAGTTCTTC. This chain connects TRBV6-5 to TRBJ2-1, with 11 bases lining up with TRBD1. CDR3 length equals 14 residues. The germline gives CDR1 MNHEY, CDR2 SVGAGI. The ends lost 7 bases at V and 2 bases at J; junction bases unmatched: 1.

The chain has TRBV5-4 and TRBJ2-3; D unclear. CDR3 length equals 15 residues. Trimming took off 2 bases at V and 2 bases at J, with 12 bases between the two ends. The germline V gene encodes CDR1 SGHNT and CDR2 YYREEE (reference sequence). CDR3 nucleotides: TGTGCCAGCAGCTTCGAAGGGCTAAACACAGATACGCAGTATTTT. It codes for CASSFEGLNTDTQYF.

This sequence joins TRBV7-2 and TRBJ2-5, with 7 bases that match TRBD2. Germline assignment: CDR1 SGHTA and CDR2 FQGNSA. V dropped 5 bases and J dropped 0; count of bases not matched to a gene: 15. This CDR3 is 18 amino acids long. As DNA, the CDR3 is TGTGCCAGCAGCCCCCGCGGCGGGGGTGTGACGTACCAAGAGACCCAGTACTTC. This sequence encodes CASSPRGGGVTYQETQYF.

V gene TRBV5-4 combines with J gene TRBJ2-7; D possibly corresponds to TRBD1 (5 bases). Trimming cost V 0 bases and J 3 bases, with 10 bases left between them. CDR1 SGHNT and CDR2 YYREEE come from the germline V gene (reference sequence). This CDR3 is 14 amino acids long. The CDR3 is CASSLDRQFYEQYF. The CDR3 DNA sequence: TGTGCCAGCAGCTTGGACCGACAGTTCTACGAGCAGTACTTC.

The CDR3 is CASSEGQGKDTQYF. The CDR3 nucleotides read TGTGCCAGCAGTGAAGGACAGGGGAAGGATACGCAGTATTTT. The rearrangement joins TRBV6-1 to TRBJ2-3, with 8 bases lining up with TRBD1. This CDR3 region has 14 residues. The ends lost 1 base at V and 6 bases at J; junction bases unmatched: 3. Germline V gives CDR1 MNHNS, CDR2 SASEGT.

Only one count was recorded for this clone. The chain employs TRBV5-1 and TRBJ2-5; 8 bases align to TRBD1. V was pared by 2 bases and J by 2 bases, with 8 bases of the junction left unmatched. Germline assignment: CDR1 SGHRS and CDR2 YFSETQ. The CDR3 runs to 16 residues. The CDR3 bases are TGCGCCAGCAGCTTTTGGGGGACAGGAGTACAAGAGACCCAGTACTTC. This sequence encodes CASSFWGTGVQETQYF. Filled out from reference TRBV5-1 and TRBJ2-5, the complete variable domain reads KAGVTQTPRYLIKTRGQQVTLSCSPISGHRSVSWYQQTPGQGLQFLFEYFSETQRNKGNFPGRFSGRQFSNSRSEMNVSTLELGDSALYLCASSFWGTGVQETQYFGPGTRLLVL.

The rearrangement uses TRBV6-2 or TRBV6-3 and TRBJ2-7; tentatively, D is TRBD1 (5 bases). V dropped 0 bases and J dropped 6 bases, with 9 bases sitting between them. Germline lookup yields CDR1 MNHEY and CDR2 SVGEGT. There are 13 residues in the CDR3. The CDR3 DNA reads TGTGCCAGCAGTTACTCAGGGGATCGCGAGCAGTACGTC. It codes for CASSYSGDREQYV.

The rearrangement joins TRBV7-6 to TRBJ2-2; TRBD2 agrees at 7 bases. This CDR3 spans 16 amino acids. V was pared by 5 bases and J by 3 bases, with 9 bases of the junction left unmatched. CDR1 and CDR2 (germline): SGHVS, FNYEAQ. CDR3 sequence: CASSPVLASDTGELFF. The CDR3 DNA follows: TGTGCCAGCAGCCCGGTACTAGCGAGTGACACCGGGGAGCTGTTTTTT.

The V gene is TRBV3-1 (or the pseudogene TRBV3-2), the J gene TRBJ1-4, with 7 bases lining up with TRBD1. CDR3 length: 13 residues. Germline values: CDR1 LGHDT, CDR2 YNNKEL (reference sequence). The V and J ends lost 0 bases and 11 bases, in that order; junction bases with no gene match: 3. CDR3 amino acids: CASSQDQGGKLFF. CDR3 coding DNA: TGTGCCAGCAGCCAAGATCAGGGGGGGAAACTGTTTTTT.

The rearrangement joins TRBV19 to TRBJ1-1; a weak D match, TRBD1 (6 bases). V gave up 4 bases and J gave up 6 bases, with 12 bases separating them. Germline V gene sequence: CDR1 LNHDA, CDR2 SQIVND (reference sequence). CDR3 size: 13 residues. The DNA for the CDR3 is TGTGCCAGTAGTACAGGGACATTCTCTGAAGCTTTCTTT. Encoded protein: CASSTGTFSEAFF.

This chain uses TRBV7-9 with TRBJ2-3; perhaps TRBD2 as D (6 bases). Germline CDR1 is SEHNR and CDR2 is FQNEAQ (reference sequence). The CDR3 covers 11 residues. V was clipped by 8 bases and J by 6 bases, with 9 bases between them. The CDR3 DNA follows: TGTGCCAGCCGGGGGTCCGATACGCAGTATTTT. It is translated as CASRGSDTQYF.

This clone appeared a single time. CDR3 region: CASSQVLRQNTEAFF. In DNA form, the CDR3 reads TGCGCCAGCAGCCAAGTTCTCAGACAGAACACTGAAGCTTTCTTT. The rearrangement uses TRBV4-1 and TRBJ1-1; D is undetermined. V dropped 1 base and J dropped 1 base, with 10 bases sitting between them. The CDR3 covers 15 residues. CDR1 is MGHRA and CDR2 is YSYEKL in the germline V gene.

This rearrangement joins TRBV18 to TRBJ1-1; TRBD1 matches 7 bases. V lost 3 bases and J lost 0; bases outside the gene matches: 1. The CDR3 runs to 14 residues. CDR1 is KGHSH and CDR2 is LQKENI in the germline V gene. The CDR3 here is CASSPDRMNTEAFF. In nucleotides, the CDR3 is TGTGCCAGCTCACCGGACAGGATGAACACTGAAGCTTTCTTT.

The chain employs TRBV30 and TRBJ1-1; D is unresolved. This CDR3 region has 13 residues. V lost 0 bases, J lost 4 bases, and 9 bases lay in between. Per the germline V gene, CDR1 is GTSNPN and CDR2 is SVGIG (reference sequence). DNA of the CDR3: TGTGCCTGGAGTGTACACGATATCACTGAAGCTTTCTTT. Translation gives CAWSVHDITEAFF.

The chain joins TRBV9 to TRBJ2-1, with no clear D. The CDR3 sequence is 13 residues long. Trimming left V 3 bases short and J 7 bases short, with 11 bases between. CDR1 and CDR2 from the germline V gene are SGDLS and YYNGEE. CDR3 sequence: CASSAQTLNEQFF. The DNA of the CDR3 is TGTGCCAGCAGCGCCCAGACACTAAATGAGCAGTTCTTC.

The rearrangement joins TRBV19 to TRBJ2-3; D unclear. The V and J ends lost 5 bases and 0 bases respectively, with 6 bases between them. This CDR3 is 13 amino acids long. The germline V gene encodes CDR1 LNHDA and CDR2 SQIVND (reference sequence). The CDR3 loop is CASSLQSTDTQYF. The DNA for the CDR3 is TGTGCCAGTAGTCTCCAGAGCACAGATACGCAGTATTTT.

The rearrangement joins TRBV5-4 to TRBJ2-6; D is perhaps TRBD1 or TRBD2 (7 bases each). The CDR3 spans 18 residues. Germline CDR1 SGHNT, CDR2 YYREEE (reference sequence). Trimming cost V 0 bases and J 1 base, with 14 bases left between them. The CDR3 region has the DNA TGTGCCAGCAGCTTGGATGGGACAGCGGGGTCTGGGGCCAACGTCCTGACTTTC. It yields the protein CASSLDGTAGSGANVLTF.

CDR3 sequence (DNA): TGTGCCAGTACATCCTTGGACAGGGATACAGATACGCAGTATTTT. It yields the protein CASTSLDRDTDTQYF. The chain is built from TRBV19 and TRBJ2-3; TRBD1 aligns across 8 bases. Germline V CDR1 and CDR2: LNHDA, SQIVND (reference sequence). V gave up 7 bases and J gave up 3 bases; unmatched junction bases: 9. This CDR3 is 15 amino acids long. Together with reference TRBV19 and TRBJ2-3, the CDR3 gives the full variable domain: DGGITQSPKYLFRKEGQNVTLSCEQNLNHDAMYWYRQDPGQGLRLIYYSQIVNDFQKGDIAEGYSVSREKKESFPLTVTSAQKNPTAFYLCASTSLDRDTDTQYFGPGTRLTVL.

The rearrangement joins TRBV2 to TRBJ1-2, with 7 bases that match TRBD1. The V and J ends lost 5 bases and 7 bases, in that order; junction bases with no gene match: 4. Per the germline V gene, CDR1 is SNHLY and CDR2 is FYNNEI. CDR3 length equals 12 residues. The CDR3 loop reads CASSTTGSGYTF. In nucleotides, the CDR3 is TGTGCCAGCAGTACGACAGGGAGTGGCTACACCTTC.

Here the CDR3 reads CASRKITDTQYF. The DNA for the CDR3 is TGTGCCAGCAGAAAAATCACAGATACGCAGTATTTT. The chain combines TRBV2 with TRBJ2-3, with D uncertain. The CDR3 covers 12 residues. In germline, CDR1 is SNHLY, CDR2 FYNNEI. Trimming removed 6 bases at V and 2 bases at J, with 6 bases between. Combining the CDR3 with reference TRBV2 and TRBJ2-3 gives the whole variable domain EPEVTQTPSHQVTQMGQEVILRCVPISNHLYFYWYRQILGQKVEFLVSFYNNEISEKSEIFDDQFSVERPDGSNFTLKIRSTKLEDSAMYFCASRKITDTQYFGPGTRLTVL.

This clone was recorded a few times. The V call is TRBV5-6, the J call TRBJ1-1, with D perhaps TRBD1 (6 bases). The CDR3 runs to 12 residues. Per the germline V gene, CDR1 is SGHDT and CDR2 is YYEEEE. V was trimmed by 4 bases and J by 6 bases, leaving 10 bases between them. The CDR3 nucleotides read TGTGCCAGCAGCATCAGACAGGCTGAAGCTTTCTTT. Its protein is CASSIRQAEAFF.

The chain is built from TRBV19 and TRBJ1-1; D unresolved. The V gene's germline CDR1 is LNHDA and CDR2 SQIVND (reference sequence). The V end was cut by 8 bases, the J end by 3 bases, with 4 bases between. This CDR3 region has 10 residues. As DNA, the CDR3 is TGTGCCAGTGGGTACACTGAAGCTTTCTTT. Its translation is CASGYTEAFF.